In this sample, the clone carrying this T cell receptor (beta chain) turned up a few times. The antigen remains undetermined. Here immunoSEQ multiplex PCR was the method, and the copy in TCRdb shows in-frame clones only, minus some. The sample holds approximately 100,000 clones, 89% seen once. The entry originates in a study of T cell responses to AZD1222 COVID-19 vaccine. Per the germline V gene, CDR1 is KGHSH and CDR2 is LQKENI. The CDR3 loop spans 12 amino acids. V was clipped by 0 bases and J by 14 bases, with 13 bases between them. Whole-study results and caveats: Unmutated variant regions are reportedly targeted by nearly half of spike-specific TCRs. White British people made up most donors, females outnumbered males, and clonal diversity was possibly underestimated. Just six or seven AZD1222 recipients tested seropositive at baseline. Sampling captured repertoires only after the peak T cell response.

This receptor was identified in an adult in good health. The input for sequencing was peripheral blood, taken on day 0 of AZD1222 vaccination. The rearrangement links TRBV18 to TRBJ1-1; a weak D match, TRBD1 (5 bases). The CDR3 nucleotides read TGTGCCAGCTCACCACCGGGGGAGAACCCCTTCTTT. As protein: CASSPPGENPFF.